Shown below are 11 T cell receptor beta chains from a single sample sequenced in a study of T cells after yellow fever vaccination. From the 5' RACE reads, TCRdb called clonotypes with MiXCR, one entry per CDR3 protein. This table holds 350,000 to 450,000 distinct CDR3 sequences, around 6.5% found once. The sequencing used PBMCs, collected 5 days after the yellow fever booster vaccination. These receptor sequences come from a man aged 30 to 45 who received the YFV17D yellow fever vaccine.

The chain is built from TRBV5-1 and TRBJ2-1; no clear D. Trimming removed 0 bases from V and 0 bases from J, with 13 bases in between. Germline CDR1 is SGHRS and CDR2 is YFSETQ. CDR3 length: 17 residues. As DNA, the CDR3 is TGCGCCAGCAGCTTGGCGTCCGGCGGTTTCTCCTACAATGAGCAGTTCTTC. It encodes CASSLASGGFSYNEQFF.

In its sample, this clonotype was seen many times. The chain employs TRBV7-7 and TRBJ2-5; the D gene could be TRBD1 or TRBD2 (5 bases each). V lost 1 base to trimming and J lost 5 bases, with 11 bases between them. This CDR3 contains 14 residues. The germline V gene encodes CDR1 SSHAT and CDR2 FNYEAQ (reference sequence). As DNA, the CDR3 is TGTGCCAGCAGCTTAGGGGGGTATGGGGAGACCCAGTACTTC. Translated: CASSLGGYGETQYF.

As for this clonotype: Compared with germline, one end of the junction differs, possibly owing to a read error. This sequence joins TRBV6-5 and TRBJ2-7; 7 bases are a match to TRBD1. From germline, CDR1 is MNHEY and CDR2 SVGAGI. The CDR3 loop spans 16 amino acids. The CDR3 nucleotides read TGTGCCAGCAATTACGCCCCGGGACAGAAGTCCTACGAGCAGTACTTC. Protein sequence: CASNYAPGQKSYEQYF.

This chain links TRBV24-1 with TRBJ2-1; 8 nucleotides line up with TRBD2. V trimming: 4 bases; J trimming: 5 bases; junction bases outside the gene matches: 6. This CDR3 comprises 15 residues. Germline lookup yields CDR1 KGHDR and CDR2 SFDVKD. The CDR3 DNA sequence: TGTGCCACCAGTGACCCAGGGACTAGTAACAATGAGCAGTTCTTC. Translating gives CATSDPGTSNNEQFF.

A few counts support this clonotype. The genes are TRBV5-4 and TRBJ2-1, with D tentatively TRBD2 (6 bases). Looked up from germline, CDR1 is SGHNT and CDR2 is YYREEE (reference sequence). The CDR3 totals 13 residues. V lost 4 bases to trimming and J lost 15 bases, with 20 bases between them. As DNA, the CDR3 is TGTGCCAGCAGCCTGGACTACTCGGAGCACCCGTTCTTC. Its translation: CASSLDYSEHPFF.

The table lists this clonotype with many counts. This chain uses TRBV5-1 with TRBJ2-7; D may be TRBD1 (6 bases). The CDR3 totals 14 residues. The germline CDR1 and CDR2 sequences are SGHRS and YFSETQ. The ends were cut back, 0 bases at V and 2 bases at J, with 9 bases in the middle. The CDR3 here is CASSLAQGPYEQYF. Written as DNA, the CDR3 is TGCGCCAGCAGCTTGGCGCAGGGGCCCTACGAGCAGTACTTC.

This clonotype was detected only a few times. The CDR3 sequence is CASRISLSSYNEQFF. Here the CDR3 DNA reads TGCGCCAGCAGAATTAGCTTGAGCTCCTACAATGAGCAGTTCTTC. The V call is TRBV4-3, the J call TRBJ2-1; D is uncertain. The CDR3 sequence is 15 residues long. Trimming took 6 bases from V and 0 from J, leaving 12 bases between them. Per the germline V gene, CDR1 is LGHNA and CDR2 is YSLEER.

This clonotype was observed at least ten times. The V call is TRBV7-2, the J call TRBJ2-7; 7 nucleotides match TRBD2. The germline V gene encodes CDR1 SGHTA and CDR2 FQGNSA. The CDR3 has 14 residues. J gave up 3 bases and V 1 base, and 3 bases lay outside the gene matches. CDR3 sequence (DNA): TGTGCCAGCAGCTTAGGTCGGGAGGTCTACGAGCAGTACTTC. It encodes CASSLGREVYEQYF. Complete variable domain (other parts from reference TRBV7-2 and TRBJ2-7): GAGVSQSPSNKVTEKGKDVELRCDPISGHTALYWYRQSLGQGLEFLIYFQGNSAPDKSGLPSDRFSAERTGGSVSTLTIQRTQQEDSAVYLCASSLGREVYEQYFGPGTRLTVT.

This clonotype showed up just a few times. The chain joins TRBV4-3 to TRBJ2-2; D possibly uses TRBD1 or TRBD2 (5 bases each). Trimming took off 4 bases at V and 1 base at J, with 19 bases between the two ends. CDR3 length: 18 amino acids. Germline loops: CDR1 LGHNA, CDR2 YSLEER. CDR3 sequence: CASSPARGADLNTGELFF. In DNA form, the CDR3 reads TGCGCCAGCAGCCCAGCTAGGGGAGCGGACCTGAACACCGGGGAGCTGTTTTTT.

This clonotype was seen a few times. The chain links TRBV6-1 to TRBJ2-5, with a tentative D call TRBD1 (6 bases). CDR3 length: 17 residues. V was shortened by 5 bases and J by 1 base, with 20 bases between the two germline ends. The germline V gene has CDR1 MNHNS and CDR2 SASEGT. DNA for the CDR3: TGTGCCAGCAGTCGAACCTACCTGGGACAACTCCAAGAGACCCAGTACTTC. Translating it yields CASSRTYLGQLQETQYF.

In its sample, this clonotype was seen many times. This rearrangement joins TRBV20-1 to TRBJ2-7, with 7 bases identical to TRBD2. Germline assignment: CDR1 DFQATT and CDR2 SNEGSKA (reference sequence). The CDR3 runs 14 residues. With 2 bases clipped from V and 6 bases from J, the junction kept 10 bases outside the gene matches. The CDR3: CSARKPGLSFEQYF. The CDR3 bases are TGCAGTGCTAGAAAACCGGGACTAAGTTTCGAGCAGTACTTC.